The 29 T cell receptor beta chains presented below share a single source sample, sequenced in a study of human T cells and chemical hapten exposure. One entry per CDR3 protein, called by TCRdb with MiXCR from the RACE reads. Counted here are 330,000 or so distinct CDR3 sequences, over 6% occurring once; the ten biggest clones make up around 5.8%. Time point: patch test 2, 6 weeks after DPC sensitization. As for treatment: therapeutic diphenylcyclopropenone sensitization with weekly scalp DPC. Sequencing was performed on whole blood, taken in connection with sensitization to the hapten diphenylcyclopropenone (DPC). The receptors here all came from a woman in her late teens or twenties with alopecia areata. Some clones in this sample may be carry-over from other donors' samples.

At least ten counts were recorded for this clonotype. The chain uses TRBV28 and TRBJ2-3; 9 bases fit TRBD2. V dropped 7 bases and J dropped 4; count of bases not matched to a gene: 12. This CDR3 contains 16 residues. CDR1 is MDHEN, CDR2 SYDVKM, per germline. CDR3 region: CASTTREGIISDTQYF. CDR3 nucleotides: TGTGCCAGCACCACGCGGGAGGGGATCATATCAGATACGCAGTATTTT.

This clonotype was observed a handful of times. This sequence joins TRBV18 and TRBJ1-6; 7 bases are shared with TRBD1. The CDR3 has 15 amino acids. Germline V CDR1 and CDR2: KGHSH, LQKENI. Germline trimming cut 2 bases from V and 10 bases from J; bases unmatched to any gene: 8. CDR3 loop: CASSPDREDSSPLHF. In DNA form, the CDR3 reads TGTGCCAGCTCACCAGACAGGGAGGATTCGTCACCCCTCCACTTT.

V is TRBV11-2 and J is TRBJ2-3, with TRBD1 matching over 7 bases. Germline V gene data show CDR1 as SGHAT and CDR2 as FQNNGV. Unmatched junction bases numbered 4, after V lost 3 bases and J lost 1 base. There are 15 residues in the CDR3. The CDR3 nucleotides read TGTGCCAGCAGCTTCACGGGACAGCGCACAGATACGCAGTATTTT. It encodes CASSFTGQRTDTQYF.

The gene calls are TRBV4-1 and TRBJ1-2; a weak D match, TRBD1 (5 bases). Germline V gives CDR1 MGHRA, CDR2 YSYEKL. This CDR3 is built from 17 residues. V lost 0 bases to trimming and J lost 4 bases, with 18 bases between them. CDR3 sequence (DNA): TGCGCCAGCAGCCAAGATTGGGATCTTATGGGACTCTATGGCTACACCTTC. This gives the protein CASSQDWDLMGLYGYTF.

Ten or more counts support this clonotype. The chain combines TRBV6-2 or TRBV6-3 with TRBJ2-2; 8 bases agree with TRBD1. Per germline, CDR1 MNHEY and CDR2 SVGEGT. CDR3 length: 16 amino acids. V lost 10 bases and J lost 6; bases outside the gene matches: 16. The DNA for the CDR3 is TGTGCCACCTCAGACCATGGGACAGGAGCGGCCGGGGAGCTGTTTTTT. It encodes CATSDHGTGAAGELFF.

The gene calls are TRBV6-5 and TRBJ2-2, with TRBD1 matching over 7 bases. The CDR3 is 16 residues long. The germline V gene encodes CDR1 MNHEY and CDR2 SVGAGI. With 6 bases clipped from V and 0 bases from J, the junction kept 7 bases outside the gene matches. The CDR3 nucleotides read TGTGCCAGCAGCCGATCAGGGACAGCGAACACCGGGGAGCTGTTTTTT. This gives the protein CASSRSGTANTGELFF.

This clonotype was found many times. This rearrangement joins TRBV7-2 to TRBJ2-5; the D is unclear. Germline CDR1 is SGHTA and CDR2 is FQGNSA. V was pared by 3 bases and J by 1 base, with 6 bases between. The CDR3 is 13 amino acids. The CDR3 DNA reads as TGTGCCAGCAGCTTTGGTTCCCAAGAGACCCAGTACTTC. Protein: CASSFGSQETQYF.

In this sample, this clonotype turned up many times. V usage is TRBV12-3 or TRBV12-4 and J usage is TRBJ1-4, with TRBD1 matching 10 bases. CDR3 size: 16 residues. With V trimmed by 4 bases and J by 6 bases, 8 bases remained unmatched. Here the CDR3 reads CASSSDRGRLDEKLFF. The CDR3 bases are TGTGCCAGCAGTTCTGACAGGGGGCGCTTGGATGAAAAACTGTTTTTT.

This clonotype appeared many times. The chain employs TRBV12-3 or TRBV12-4 and TRBJ2-7, with D possibly being TRBD1 (5 bases). CDR3 length: 14 residues. The V gene lost 5 bases and the J gene lost 3 bases, with 14 bases spanning the gap. The CDR3 here is CASSLTENLYEQYF. DNA for the CDR3: TGTGCCAGCAGTCTGACAGAGAACCTCTACGAGCAGTACTTC.

This clonotype was seen at least ten times. The chain employs TRBV27 and TRBJ2-5, with D uncertain. Looked up from germline, CDR1 is MNHEY and CDR2 is SMNVEV (reference sequence). This CDR3 is 13 amino acids long. Between the trimmed V and J ends, which lost 6 bases and 2 bases, there was a span of 10 bases. The CDR3, as DNA: TGTGCCAGCAGCTTTGGTCTTCAAGAGACCCAGTACTTC. This sequence encodes CASSFGLQETQYF.

This clonotype was counted ten times or more. The chain employs TRBV4-3 and TRBJ1-1; 7 nucleotides align to TRBD1. This CDR3 region has 19 residues. Per germline, CDR1 LGHNA and CDR2 YSLEER. The J segment lost 3 bases and the V segment lost 0 bases, leaving 16 bases of the junction unmatched. CDR3 in DNA: TGCGCCAGCAGCCAAGATGTCGTGGACAGGACGGATCGGGACACTGAAGCTTTCTTT. Translating gives CASSQDVVDRTDRDTEAFF.

This clonotype was seen a few times. The gene calls are TRBV9 and TRBJ2-3, with a tentative D call TRBD1 (6 bases). The V end was cut by 6 bases, the J end by 0 bases, with 11 bases between. CDR3 size: 14 residues. Looked up from germline, CDR1 is SGDLS and CDR2 is YYNGEE. The CDR3 loop reads CASTGDPSTDTQYF. In DNA form, the CDR3 reads TGTGCCAGCACAGGGGACCCAAGCACAGATACGCAGTATTTT.

This clonotype showed up many times. The rearrangement links TRBV10-3 to TRBJ2-7; D remains ambiguous. This CDR3 is built from 16 residues. V gave up 3 bases and J gave up 2 bases, with 17 bases separating them. CDR1 ENHRY and CDR2 SYGVKD come from the germline V gene. The CDR3 region is CAISDGRAGRPYEQYF. DNA for the CDR3: TGTGCCATCAGTGATGGAAGGGCAGGACGTCCCTACGAGCAGTACTTC.

The rearrangement joins TRBV27 to TRBJ2-7; 7 nucleotides agree with TRBD2. Germline values: CDR1 MNHEY, CDR2 SMNVEV (reference sequence). Trimming at V came to 2 bases and at J to 3 bases, leaving 16 bases not matched to a gene. The length of the CDR3 is 18 residues. CDR3 sequence (DNA): TGTGCCAGCAGTTTAAACACCGGGACTACCATAAAGTACTACGAGCAGTACTTC. Translation: CASSLNTGTTIKYYEQYF.

This clonotype was detected ten times or more. This chain links TRBV3-1 with TRBJ1-1; weak D call: TRBD1 (6 bases). Germline CDR1 and CDR2: LGHDT and YNNKEL (reference sequence). This CDR3 is built from 16 residues. Trimming took off 2 bases at V and 1 base at J, with 14 bases between the two ends. The CDR3, as DNA: TGTGCCAGCAGCCAATTCAGCCGGGGGCCGAACACTGAAGCTTTCTTT. Protein product: CASSQFSRGPNTEAFF. Full variable domain (outside the CDR3, taken from reference TRBV3-1 and TRBJ1-1): DTAVSQTPKYLVTQMGNDKSIKCEQNLGHDTMYWYKQDSKKFLKIMFSYNNKELIINETVPNRFSPKSPDKAHLNLHINSLELGDSAVYFCASSQFSRGPNTEAFFGQGTRLTVV.

This clonotype was counted a few times. The chain couples TRBV6-2 or TRBV6-3 to TRBJ2-7; 10 bases align to TRBD2. This CDR3 is built from 16 residues. Germline CDR1 MNHEY, CDR2 SVGEGT. V lost 7 bases to trimming and J lost 7 bases; unmatched junction nucleotides: 16. The CDR3 bases are TGTGCCAGCACCACTGCCAGGACTAGCGGAGAGGGGGAGCAGTACTTC. Amino acid sequence: CASTTARTSGEGEQYF.

The chain uses TRBV6-2 or TRBV6-3 and TRBJ2-5, with a weak D call TRBD2 (5 bases). The germline CDR1 and CDR2 sequences are MNHEY and SVGEGT. The V end lost 0 bases, the J end lost 6 bases, and 8 bases lay between the germline ends. This CDR3 has 13 amino acids. The CDR3 coding sequence is TGTGCCAGCAGTTACTCAACTAGGAAGACCCAGTACTTC. This encodes CASSYSTRKTQYF.

This clonotype came up many times. The gene calls are TRBV20-1 and TRBJ1-5, with D unclear. The CDR3 runs to 13 residues. The germline gives CDR1 DFQATT, CDR2 SNEGSKA (reference sequence). Trimming shortened V by 5 bases and J by 3 bases, and 11 bases separated the two germline ends. Here the CDR3 DNA reads TGCAGTGCTCTCGATCTGACCAATCAGCCCCAGCATTTT. The encoded protein is CSALDLTNQPQHF.

This clonotype came up a few times. The V gene is TRBV6-2 or TRBV6-3, the J gene TRBJ1-5; 8 nucleotides align to TRBD1. The V segment lost 6 bases and the J segment 3 bases; nucleotides outside the gene matches: 7. Germline V gene data show CDR1 as MNHEY and CDR2 as SVGEGT. The CDR3 is made up of 15 amino acids. The CDR3 sequence is CASRTGTGYNQPQHF. The CDR3 DNA follows: TGTGCCAGCAGAACCGGGACAGGTTACAATCAGCCCCAGCATTTT.

The rearrangement links TRBV6-2 or TRBV6-3 to TRBJ2-2; D is ambiguous. V lost 0 bases to trimming and J lost 6 bases, with 14 bases between them. The CDR3 covers 16 residues. Looked up from germline, CDR1 is MNHEY and CDR2 is SVGEGT. The CDR3 coding sequence is TGTGCCAGCAGTTACTCAGAAGCAGGCTGGCCCGGGGAGCTGTTTTTT. Residues: CASSYSEAGWPGELFF.

This clonotype was observed many times. The chain carries TRBV15 and TRBJ2-7; tentatively, D is TRBD1 or TRBD2 (7 bases each). CDR1 and CDR2 (germline): LNHNV, YYDKDF (reference sequence). With 3 bases removed from V and 1 base from J, the gap between germline ends came to 16 bases. The CDR3 extends over 16 amino acids. This chain's CDR3 is CATSRGGRGGSYEQYF. The CDR3 region has the DNA TGTGCCACCAGCAGGGGAGGCAGGGGGGGTTCCTACGAGCAGTACTTC.

Ten or more counts support this clonotype. CDR3 region: CASRNANRASANYGYTF. CDR3 coding DNA: TGTGCCAGCAGGAACGCGAACAGGGCCTCTGCTAACTATGGCTACACCTTC. The V call is TRBV6-2 or TRBV6-3, the J call TRBJ1-2; D is perhaps TRBD1 (6 bases). Germline V gene data show CDR1 as MNHEY and CDR2 as SVGEGT. CDR3 length: 17 amino acids. Trimming cost V 6 bases and J 0 bases, with 20 bases left between them.

The chain has TRBV6-5 and TRBJ2-3; possible D gene TRBD1, 5 bases. CDR1 MNHEY and CDR2 SVGAGI come from the germline V gene. This CDR3 has 17 residues. V lost 0 bases and J lost 0, with 13 bases in between. The CDR3 coding sequence is TGTGCCAGCAGTTACTCGCTGACAGCAACTAGCACAGATACGCAGTATTTT. Residues: CASSYSLTATSTDTQYF.

In this sample, this clonotype turned up a few times. The chain carries TRBV29-1 and TRBJ2-3; possibly TRBD2 for D (5 bases). V was shortened by 7 bases and J by 2 bases, with 13 bases between the two germline ends. CDR3 size: 13 residues. Per the germline V gene, CDR1 is SQVTM and CDR2 is ANQGSEA. CDR3 sequence (DNA): TGCAGCGCCCCCGAGGGAATCACAGATACGCAGTATTTT. This encodes CSAPEGITDTQYF.

This clonotype was recorded many times. The chain carries TRBV6-2 or TRBV6-3 and TRBJ1-5; TRBD1 agrees at 7 bases. Germline trimming cut 2 bases from V and 6 bases from J; bases unmatched to any gene: 4. The CDR3 sequence is 14 residues long. Germline lookup yields CDR1 MNHEY and CDR2 SVGEGT. CDR3 protein: CASSYEGASQPQHF. CDR3 coding DNA: TGTGCCAGCAGTTACGAGGGGGCTAGTCAGCCCCAGCATTTT.

The chain is built from TRBV11-2 and TRBJ1-1; D may be TRBD1 (6 bases). Germline V gene data show CDR1 as SGHAT and CDR2 as FQNNGV. V dropped 2 bases and J dropped 5 bases, with 18 bases sitting between them. This CDR3 contains 16 residues. CDR3 nucleotides: TGTGCCAGCAGCTTACCCAGTCAGGGGTTTGTGACTGAAGCTTTCTTT. This gives the protein CASSLPSQGFVTEAFF.

This clonotype came up a few times. The chain recombines TRBV20-1 with TRBJ2-1; tentatively, D is TRBD2 (6 bases). Germline CDR1 and CDR2: DFQATT and SNEGSKA (reference sequence). V lost 6 bases and J lost 0, with 18 bases in between. The CDR3 extends over 16 amino acids. CDR3 amino acids: CSAETVGGPSYNEQFF. CDR3 sequence (DNA): TGCAGTGCCGAGACGGTGGGGGGACCCTCCTACAATGAGCAGTTCTTC.

This clonotype was seen a handful of times. The genes are TRBV6-5 and TRBJ2-3; D perhaps matches TRBD2 (6 bases). Between the trimmed V and J ends, which lost 5 bases and 5 bases, there was a span of 17 bases. This CDR3 has 15 residues. Germline V gives CDR1 MNHEY, CDR2 SVGAGI. The CDR3 spells CASSVTGLSLDTQYF. The DNA for the CDR3 is TGTGCCAGCAGTGTTACGGGACTCTCCTTAGATACGCAGTATTTT.

There are many counts of this clonotype. The V call is TRBV3-1, the J call TRBJ1-1; D not certain. V lost 2 bases to trimming and J lost 0 bases, with 10 bases between them. CDR3 length: 15 amino acids. Germline V gene data show CDR1 as LGHDT and CDR2 as YNNKEL (reference sequence). The CDR3 DNA follows: TGTGCCAGCAGCCAAAATGGAATGTTGAACACTGAAGCTTTCTTT. This codes for CASSQNGMLNTEAFF.